Listed below are T cell receptor beta chains from one sample, sequenced in a study of blood T cell repertoires in COVID-19. Measured with immunoSEQ multiplex PCR; TCRdb has only the in-frame clones, and not every one. The sample includes some 70,000 clones, 86% seen only once; the top ten take 15% to 20%. The sequenced sample was peripheral blood. These receptors all come from a middle-aged man with COVID-19, enrolled during active disease. The CDR3 runs from the conserved cysteine through the conserved F or W. D genes are given only for firm matches. Only part of the rows carry a size: once, few, many, or a class if the clone is expanded.

V gene,J gene,clone size,D gene,CDR3 DNA,CDR3 protein
TRBV5-1,TRBJ2-2,few,-,TGCGCCAGCAGCCTAACGGACAGCCAGAACACCGGGGAGCTGTTTTTT,CASSLTDSQNTGELFF
TRBV4-1,TRBJ1-1,-,-,TGCGCCAGCAGCCAAGCGAGGGTTATTCCGTGGAACACTGAAGCTTTCTTT,CASSQARVIPWNTEAFF
TRBV7-2,TRBJ2-1,-,TRBD2,TGTGCCAGCAGCTCAGGGATGTTCGGGGGGGGAGATGAGCAGTTCTTC,CASSSGMFGGGDEQFF
TRBV10-2,TRBJ1-3,few,-,TGCGCCAGCAGCCACTTAAGCGGAAACACCATATATTTT,CASSHLSGNTIYF
TRBV6-2/TRBV6-3,TRBJ2-3,-,TRBD2,TGTGCCAGCAGTAAGCGGGGGGCCCGCCCCCAAACGCAGTATTTT,CASSKRGARPQTQYF
TRBV11-2,TRBJ2-2,-,-,TGTGCCAGCAGCTTAGATTGGGCGCCCACCGGGGAGCTGTTTTTT,CASSLDWAPTGELFF
TRBV30,TRBJ2-7,-,-,TGTGCCTGGAGTTCAACCGAGGGTGCCCTTAGAACCTACGAGCAGTACTTC,CAWSSTEGALRTYEQYF
TRBV6-5,TRBJ1-3,-,-,TGTGCCAGCAGTCGTAATGGCTTCTCTGGAAACACCATATATTTT,CASSRNGFSGNTIYF
TRBV19,TRBJ2-1,-,TRBD1,TGTGCCAGCACCGGGACAGGACCTTACAATGAGCAGTTCTTC,CASTGTGPYNEQFF
TRBV18,TRBJ1-2,-,-,TGTGCCAGCTCACCAAGCCCCTCGGAGGGCCCCTATGGCTACACCTTC,CASSPSPSEGPYGYTF
TRBV19,TRBJ2-1,-,TRBD2,TGTGCCAGTCGTAATAGCGGGGGGGCTGGCAATGAGCAGTTCTTC,CASRNSGGAGNEQFF
TRBV18,TRBJ1-2,-,-,TGTGCCAGCTCACCCGGGGAGGTTTATGGCTACACCTTC,CASSPGEVYGYTF
TRBV30,TRBJ1-6,few,-,TGTGCCTGGAGTGTACGAGGTAATTCACCCCTCCACTTT,CAWSVRGNSPLHF
TRBV19,TRBJ1-5,-,TRBD1,TGTGCCAGTTCGACAGGGGGCTCACAGCCCCAGCATTTT,CASSTGGSQPQHF
TRBV6-5,TRBJ2-7,-,-,TGTGCCAGCAGCCCCAGGGGCAGGTACGAGCAGTACTTC,CASSPRGRYEQYF
TRBV12-5,TRBJ1-4,-,-,TGTGCTAGTGCGGTGGGGTGGGGGCACGAAAAACTGTTTTTT,CASAVGWGHEKLFF
TRBV5-1,TRBJ2-2,-,TRBD2,TGCGCCAGCAGCTTCACTAGCGGGGGGCCCAACACCGGGGAGCTGTTTTTT,CASSFTSGGPNTGELFF
TRBV5-4,TRBJ2-7,-,-,TGTGCCAGCAGCTTCCAGGGCGTTTACGAGCAGTACTTC,CASSFQGVYEQYF
TRBV6-5,TRBJ2-7,-,TRBD1,TGTGCCAGCAGCCCCCAGGACAGGGCCTCCTACGAGCAGTACTTC,CASSPQDRASYEQYF
TRBV5-4,TRBJ1-6,-,TRBD1,TGTGCCAGCAGCTCGGGGACAGGGGGATCCTCACCCCTCCACTTT,CASSSGTGGSSPLHF
TRBV6-6,TRBJ1-3,once,-,TGTGCCAGCAGGCAACAGGTCTCTGGAAACACCATATATTTT,CASRQQVSGNTIYF
TRBV2,TRBJ1-3,-,-,TGTGCCAGCAGGGCCCATAAGCGAGGAAACACCATATATTTT,CASRAHKRGNTIYF
TRBV28,TRBJ2-1,few,-,TGTGCCAGCAGTTTGGGGAGGGGGTTTGGGAACAATGAGCAGTTCTTC,CASSLGRGFGNNEQFF
TRBV6-5,TRBJ1-2,-,-,TGTGCCAGCAACAATCCAGGCAGTCTCTATGGCTACACCTTC,CASNNPGSLYGYTF
TRBV6-6,TRBJ1-1,-,TRBD1,TGTGCCACCACCTTACAGGGGGAAACTGAAGCTTTCTTT,CATTLQGETEAFF
TRBV6-6,TRBJ2-7,-,TRBD1,TGTGCCAGCCAAAGATCGGGACAGGGGGCGTATGAGCAGTACTTC,CASQRSGQGAYEQYF
TRBV6-5,TRBJ1-1,few,-,TGTGCCAGCAACCGGGGTAACACTGAAGCTTTCTTT,CASNRGNTEAFF
TRBV5-1,TRBJ2-7,-,-,TGCGCCAGCAGCAGAAGCTCGAGCGGTTTAGACGAGCAGTACTTC,CASSRSSSGLDEQYF
TRBV15,TRBJ1-3,-,TRBD1,TGTGCCACCAGCAGAGGACAGGGGTTAAACACCATATATTTT,CATSRGQGLNTIYF